Presented here are 29 T cell receptor beta chains from one specimen sequenced in a study of radiotherapy plus CTLA-4 blockade in lung cancer (dated by TCRdb to 2017 to 2018). Library generation was performed with the immunoSEQ multiplex PCR assay. Imported from immuneACCESS, the table was reduced by TCRdb to in-frame sequences with V and J called. These copies leave out some clones; in studies compared against another copy, an unresolved V gene accounts for under half, and the cause of the remainder is not known. This sample lists tens of thousands of clones; roughly 60% were detected once. Jointly, the top ten make up 15% to 20% of the sample. Sequencing used peripheral blood, obtained from a patient treated with radiotherapy plus ipilimumab. The receptors come from a human donor with non-small cell lung cancer who had a partial response to radiotherapy plus ipilimumab.

The chain couples TRBV20-1 to TRBJ2-5, with D hard to call. The length of the CDR3 is 10 residues. The V end lost 3 bases, the J end lost 3 bases, and 2 bases lay between the germline ends. Per the germline V gene, CDR1 is DFQATT and CDR2 is SNEGSKA (reference sequence). CDR3 region: CSASKETQYF. In DNA, the CDR3 is TGCAGTGCTAGCAAAGAGACCCAGTACTTC.

The J gene is TRBJ2-1, the V gene TRBV6-5, with 9 nucleotides matching TRBD2. The V gene end was trimmed by 0 bases and the J gene end by 7 bases; junction bases not matched to a gene: 4. Germline assignment: CDR1 MNHEY and CDR2 SVGAGI. The CDR3 has 15 residues. CDR3 loop: CASSYSGTSSNEQFF. Written as DNA, the CDR3 is TGTGCCAGCAGTTACTCTGGGACTAGCAGTAATGAGCAGTTCTTC.

The genes are TRBV6-1 and TRBJ2-5; 10 bases map to TRBD2. The CDR3 has 15 amino acids. V trimming: 4 bases; J trimming: 3 bases; junction bases outside the gene matches: 5. Germline V gene data show CDR1 as MNHNS and CDR2 as SASEGT. The CDR3 DNA reads as TGTGCCAGCAGTGGTCGGCTAGCGGGAGAAGAGACCCAGTACTTC. This sequence encodes CASSGRLAGEETQYF.

This clone has just a few counts. The chain carries TRBV29-1 and TRBJ2-2; D is perhaps TRBD1 (5 bases). Germline CDR1 reads SQVTM; CDR2 reads ANQGSEA. Trimming shortened V by 4 bases and J by 1 base, and 13 bases separated the two germline ends. The CDR3 runs 15 residues. The CDR3 spells CSVGVGAVNTGELFF. CDR3 sequence (DNA): TGCAGCGTTGGAGTAGGGGCAGTGAACACCGGGGAGCTGTTTTTT.

This chain connects TRBV6-5 to TRBJ1-2; 8 bases are a match to TRBD1. The J segment lost 8 bases and the V segment lost 2 bases, leaving 4 bases of the junction unmatched. This CDR3 has 13 residues. Germline lookup yields CDR1 MNHEY and CDR2 SVGAGI. CDR3 sequence reads: CASSYGAGGGYTF. Here the CDR3 DNA reads TGTGCCAGCAGTTACGGGGCAGGGGGCGGCTACACCTTC.

The chain uses TRBV18 and TRBJ2-2; D perhaps matches TRBD1 (6 bases). The CDR3 length is 17 residues. Trimming took 1 base from V and 4 from J, leaving 16 bases between them. Germline CDR1 reads KGHSH; CDR2 reads LQKENI. The CDR3 DNA sequence: TGTGCCAGCTCACCACGGAAGGGACAACCTCTCACCGGGGAGCTGTTTTTT. This translates into CASSPRKGQPLTGELFF. The whole variable domain, remainder taken from reference TRBV18 and TRBJ2-2, is NAGVMQNPRHLVRRRGQEARLRCSPMKGHSHVYWYRQLPEEGLKFMVYLQKENIIDESGMPKERFSAEFPKEGPSILRIQQVVRGDSAAYFCASSPRKGQPLTGELFFGEGSRLTVL.

This clone was detected only a few times. The V gene is TRBV7-9, the J gene TRBJ2-7; 13 bases match TRBD2. CDR1 and CDR2 (germline): SEHNR, FQNEAQ (reference sequence). This CDR3 has 14 amino acids. V lost 6 bases, J lost 5 bases, and 4 bases stayed unmatched. CDR3: CASRTGTSGNEQYF. The CDR3 DNA follows: TGTGCCAGCAGAACCGGGACTAGCGGGAACGAGCAGTACTTC.

This clone was detected only a few times. This sequence joins TRBV6-1 and TRBJ1-3, with TRBD1 matching over 8 bases. CDR3 length: 14 residues. V was pared by 6 bases and J by 4 bases, with 5 bases of the junction left unmatched. Germline CDR1 is MNHNS and CDR2 is SASEGT. The CDR3: CASSLTGVGNTIYF. CDR3 nucleotides: TGTGCCAGCAGCCTGACAGGGGTCGGAAACACCATATATTTT.

The J gene is TRBJ1-2, the V gene TRBV5-6, with TRBD1 matching 8 bases. Germline CDR1 SGHDT, CDR2 YYEEEE. The CDR3 length is 14 residues. Trimming cost V 4 bases and J 10 bases; bases outside gene matches: 12. The CDR3: CASSPGGSTVFYTF. The DNA of the CDR3 is TGTGCCAGCAGCCCAGGGGGCTCGACTGTATTCTACACCTTC.

This clone occurred a few times. This chain links TRBV11-2 with TRBJ2-7; 7 positions agree with TRBD2. Germline CDR1 and CDR2: SGHAT and FQNNGV. The CDR3 is made up of 15 amino acids. The trim removed 5 bases at V and 4 bases at J, leaving 11 bases unmatched. The CDR3 is CASSQVSLAEYEQYF. CDR3 nucleotide sequence: TGTGCCAGCAGCCAAGTAAGTCTAGCGGAGTACGAGCAGTACTTC.

This clone turned up a few times. The chain combines TRBV6-6 with TRBJ1-5; TRBD1 aligns across 9 bases. Germline CDR1 MNHNY, CDR2 SVGAGI (reference sequence). The ends lost 5 bases at V and 4 bases at J; junction bases unmatched: 9. CDR3 length equals 16 residues. The CDR3 reads CASSRNTGTGNQPQHF. The CDR3 DNA sequence: TGTGCCAGCAGTCGAAATACCGGGACAGGGAATCAGCCCCAGCATTTT.

This clone turned up a few times. This chain connects TRBV2 to TRBJ1-2; D gene ambiguous. The V gene lost 7 bases and the J gene lost 6 bases, with 9 bases spanning the gap. Germline V gene sequence: CDR1 SNHLY, CDR2 FYNNEI. This CDR3 has 11 residues. The CDR3 reads CASNLGDGYTF. CDR3 in DNA: TGTGCCAGCAACCTCGGGGATGGCTACACCTTC.

This chain joins TRBV6-5 and TRBJ1-2; 7 nucleotides agree with TRBD1. Trimming took 5 bases from V and 4 from J; bases not matched to a gene: 4. Germline V gene sequence: CDR1 MNHEY, CDR2 SVGAGI. This CDR3 region has 13 residues. CDR3 residues: CASSPGTVYGYTF. The CDR3 DNA reads as TGTGCCAGCAGTCCCGGGACAGTCTATGGCTACACCTTC.

This sequence joins TRBV6-6 and TRBJ1-2; D is ambiguous. The germline V gene encodes CDR1 MNHNY and CDR2 SVGAGI (reference sequence). V lost 6 bases to trimming and J lost 8 bases, with 7 bases between them. CDR3 length equals 10 residues. The CDR3 nucleotides are TGTGCCAGCAGAATAGTGGGCTACACCTTC. It yields the protein CASRIVGYTF.

The chain recombines TRBV4-3 with TRBJ2-3; 9 bases match TRBD2. In germline, CDR1 is LGHNA, CDR2 YSLEER. J gave up 2 bases and V 1 base, and 4 bases lay outside the gene matches. The CDR3 extends over 16 amino acids. The CDR3 DNA follows: TGCGCCAGCAGCCAAGGGGCGGGGGGGTTCACAGATACGCAGTATTTT. This codes for CASSQGAGGFTDTQYF.

This clone was seen once. The chain carries TRBV6-1 and TRBJ2-2, with 7 bases identical to TRBD2. The CDR3 runs to 19 residues. V was clipped by 4 bases and J by 5 bases; unmatched bases: 19. Germline V gives CDR1 MNHNS, CDR2 SASEGT. The CDR3: CASSVDPIGGGFNTGELFF. CDR3 nucleotides: TGTGCCAGCAGTGTGGACCCGATAGGCGGGGGATTTAATACCGGGGAGCTGTTTTTT.

This CDR3 is CASSHTTGSSSYEQYF. CDR3 DNA sequence: TGTGCCAGCAGTCATACTACAGGGTCTAGCTCCTACGAGCAGTACTTC. The chain links TRBV5-4 to TRBJ2-7, with D possibly being TRBD1 (6 bases). Germline V CDR1 and CDR2: SGHNT, YYREEE (reference sequence). Trimming removed 5 bases at V and 0 bases at J, with 18 bases between. This CDR3 region has 16 residues.

V and J are TRBV5-1 and TRBJ2-3, with TRBD1 identical over 9 bases. The CDR3 covers 14 residues. CDR1 is SGHRS, CDR2 YFSETQ, per germline. V was pared by 6 bases and J by 2 bases, with 4 bases of the junction left unmatched. The CDR3 sequence: CASTRTGVTDTQYF. CDR3 DNA: TGCGCCAGCACTAGGACAGGGGTCACAGATACGCAGTATTTT.

The chain carries TRBV5-6 and TRBJ1-1; D call uncertain. Between the trimmed V and J ends, which lost 0 bases and 5 bases, there was a span of 11 bases. The CDR3 runs to 14 residues. Germline V gene sequence: CDR1 SGHDT, CDR2 YYEEEE. CDR3 amino acids: CASSLVYFGTEAFF. The CDR3 region has the DNA TGTGCCAGCAGCTTGGTGTATTTCGGGACTGAAGCTTTCTTT.

CDR3 region: CARSLVSLSEQFF. The CDR3 bases are TGTGCCAGAAGCTTAGTAAGTCTATCTGAGCAGTTCTTC. V gene TRBV7-5 combines with J gene TRBJ2-1; TRBD2 is taken as the D call from the table, unchecked against the DNA. TRBV7-5 constitutes a pseudogene. The CDR3 spans 13 residues.

CDR3 coding DNA: TGTGCCAGCAGCTTAGGGAGGCCGGGGGGGGCAGATACGCAGTATTTT. Protein: CASSLGRPGGADTQYF. This rearrangement joins TRBV7-2 to TRBJ2-3, with TRBD2 identical over 8 bases. Trimming cost V 1 base and J 4 bases; bases outside gene matches: 7. CDR1 and CDR2 from the germline V gene are SGHTA and FQGNSA. This CDR3 comprises 16 residues.

The chain carries TRBV2 and TRBJ1-2; 8 bases are shared with TRBD1. CDR3 length: 13 amino acids. J was trimmed by 6 bases and V by 6 bases; bases with no gene match: 6. Germline CDR1 and CDR2: SNHLY and FYNNEI. CDR3 bases: TGTGCCAGCAGGGGGGACAGGATTCATGGCTACACCTTC. Its translation: CASRGDRIHGYTF.

This sequence joins TRBV6-5 and TRBJ2-3; no firm D call. The germline V gene has CDR1 MNHEY and CDR2 SVGAGI. The length of the CDR3 is 14 residues. The V end was cut by 3 bases, the J end by 0 bases, with 7 bases between. The CDR3 coding sequence is TGTGCCAGCAGTTATTCCGAGAGCACAGATACGCAGTATTTT. This translates into CASSYSESTDTQYF.

The chain combines TRBV7-8 with TRBJ2-5, with D possibly being TRBD2 (5 bases). Deletions cut 1 base from V and 2 bases from J, with 14 bases between. Germline CDR1 SGHVS, CDR2 FQNEAQ. The CDR3 loop spans 16 amino acids. This CDR3 reads CASSLERNQRQETQYF. Here the CDR3 DNA reads TGTGCCAGCAGCTTAGAAAGAAATCAGCGGCAAGAGACCCAGTACTTC.

This chain uses TRBV5-4 with TRBJ2-1, with D maybe TRBD2 (5 bases). CDR1 is SGHNT, CDR2 YYREEE, per germline (reference sequence). The CDR3 contains 15 residues. V gave up 1 base and J gave up 3 bases, with 11 bases separating them. The CDR3 reads CASSLREDYYNEQFF. The CDR3 region has the DNA TGTGCCAGCAGCTTGCGGGAAGATTACTACAATGAGCAGTTCTTC.

The V call is TRBV7-2, the J call TRBJ2-7; possible D gene TRBD2, 6 bases. The CDR3 is made up of 15 amino acids. From germline, CDR1 is SGHTA and CDR2 FQGNSA. V gave up 5 bases and J gave up 6 bases, with 20 bases separating them. The CDR3 here is CASSRIGGVEGEQYF. The CDR3 nucleotides are TGTGCCAGCAGCCGCATCGGCGGGGTCGAGGGCGAGCAGTACTTC. Based on the CDR3 plus reference TRBV7-2 and TRBJ2-7, the full variable domain is GAGVSQSPSNKVTEKGKDVELRCDPISGHTALYWYRQSLGQGLEFLIYFQGNSAPDKSGLPSDRFSAERTGGSVSTLTIQRTQQEDSAVYLCASSRIGGVEGEQYFGPGTRLTVT.

This clone was found a few times. This chain uses TRBV10-1 with TRBJ2-2; D may be TRBD2 (5 bases). Trimming stripped 6 bases from V and 0 bases from J, with 14 bases between. The germline V gene encodes CDR1 WNHNN and CDR2 SYGVQD (reference sequence). The CDR3 loop spans 16 amino acids. The CDR3 bases are TGCGCCAGCAGCCCACGGAGGCAAGCGAACACCGGGGAGCTGTTTTTT. Its protein product is CASSPRRQANTGELFF.

The chain carries TRBV2 and TRBJ2-7; TRBD1 is a possible D gene (5 bases). This CDR3 spans 13 amino acids. Per germline, CDR1 SNHLY and CDR2 FYNNEI. V was pared by 4 bases and J by 2 bases, with 9 bases between. CDR3 sequence (DNA): TGTGCCAGCAGTGGAGACAGAGCCTACGAGCAGTACTTC. It is translated as CASSGDRAYEQYF.

This clone was detected a few times. The CDR3 nucleotides read TGTGCCAGTAGTACTGCTTGGGACAGCTATGGCTACACCTTC. Translation gives CASSTAWDSYGYTF. This chain links TRBV19 with TRBJ1-2, with TRBD1 identical over 7 bases. This CDR3 region has 14 residues. CDR1 and CDR2 (germline): LNHDA, SQIVND (reference sequence). V was pared by 4 bases and J by 4 bases, with 6 bases of the junction left unmatched.